This TCR beta chain derives from a study of shared clonotypes between healthy human individuals. For the study at large: Per donor, CD8 memory used one plate, CD8 naive used two, CD4 memory used three and CD4 naive used three.

The naive CD8 fraction comprised CD45RO-negative cells positively selected for CCR7 and excluded terminally differentiated effector memory CD45RA+ cells. Donors were healthy HIV-negative adults without recent acute infections or vaccinations. The repertoire was sequenced with immunoSEQ multiplex PCR; TCRdb's copy has only in-frame clones and lacks some. The sample includes under 2,000,000 clones, roughly 94% of them seen just once. Of note for this clone: Different DNA sequences within this sample yield the same CDR3.

The CDR3 has 12 amino acids. Trimming took 0 bases from V and 3 from J, leaving 3 bases between them. Germline assignment: CDR1 SEHNR and CDR2 FQNEAQ (reference sequence). The receptor's source is a young man in good health. The V and J genes are TRBV7-9 and TRBJ2-7, with D hard to call. The source material was naive CD8+ T cells sorted from blood. Here the CDR3 reads CASSLALYEQYF. The CDR3 bases are TGTGCCAGCAGCTTAGCGCTCTACGAGCAGTACTTC.